A selection of T cell receptor beta chains follows, all from one sample in a study of blood T cell repertoires in COVID-19. TCRdb's copy holds only in-frame clones and misses some; the assay was immunoSEQ multiplex PCR. The sample comprises over 90,000 clones, approximately 90% of which are singletons, and 5.1% rests with the top ten. Sequencing input: peripheral blood. The origin of the receptors is a man aged 50 to 60 with acute or convalescent COVID-19. The CDR3 runs from the conserved cysteine through the conserved F or W. The D gene is left open where the match is weak.

16	TRBD2	TRBV6-6	TRBJ2-3	CASRRQREPPGDTQYF
17	TRBD1	TRBV13	TRBJ1-6	CASSLTLGQGNNSPLHF
13	-	TRBV2	TRBJ1-2	CASSERGLPSSTF
19	-	TRBV5-8	TRBJ2-6	CASSEGSGHKISGANVLTF
15	TRBD1	TRBV5-1	TRBJ1-4	CASNDRGFEDEKLFF
15	-	TRBV9	TRBJ1-6	CASSRLPGQNSPLHF
14	-	TRBV10-2	TRBJ1-2	CASSETIGEARYTF
15	TRBD1	TRBV5-1	TRBJ2-5	CASSSGDRGLETQYF
15	TRBD1	TRBV24-1	TRBJ2-2	CATRSNRGITGELFF
16	-	TRBV7-9	TRBJ2-7	CASSPTQGITHYEQYF
19	TRBD1	TRBV7-9	TRBJ1-4	CASSSGTGFFEATNEKLFF
17	-	TRBV20-1	TRBJ2-5	CSASEPNRDTLQETQYF
15	-	TRBV18	TRBJ1-4	CASSPPETGGEKLFF
15	TRBD2	TRBV4-3	TRBJ2-3	CASSQDMRGGVTQYF
16	-	TRBV18	TRBJ1-4	CASSPREANGGEKLFF
14	-	TRBV4-2	TRBJ1-3	CASSQGGDGNTIYF
14	-	TRBV27	TRBJ2-7	CASSGILGGHEQYF
14	-	TRBV3-1/TRBV3-2	TRBJ2-1	CASSPTAPYNEQFF
13	-	TRBV7-9	TRBJ1-5	CASSLEGDQPQHF
15	-	TRBV5-8	TRBJ2-1	CASSLRVKRWVAQFF
13	-	TRBV6-5	TRBJ1-2	CASSSGATYGYTF
11	-	TRBV7-8	TRBJ2-3	CASSFVNTQYF
14	-	TRBV5-1	TRBJ1-2	CASSLAAQIYGYTF
12	-	TRBV6-5	TRBJ2-7	CASIAYASEQYF
16	TRBD1	TRBV30	TRBJ1-6	CAWSPGQGSYNSPLHF
14	TRBD2	TRBV2	TRBJ2-5	CASRRGGTQETQYF
19	TRBD2	TRBV6-6	TRBJ2-2	CASSPRTSGSRGLTGELFF
15	-	TRBV7-2	TRBJ1-2	CASILDTLANYGYTF
16	TRBD1	TRBV18	TRBJ1-5	CASSPETGGLNQPQHF
17	TRBD2	TRBV10-2	TRBJ2-3	CASGGVSGGRVTDTQYF
14	-	TRBV18	TRBJ2-3	CASSPYRGTDTQYF
15	-	TRBV29-1	TRBJ2-6	CSAEGQGSGANVLTF
14	TRBD2	TRBV19	TRBJ2-1	CASSMERERSGQFF
14	-	TRBV18	TRBJ2-7	CASSPLQGSYEQYF
14	TRBD2	TRBV5-1	TRBJ2-5	CASSVYGGAETQYF
9	-	TRBV19	TRBJ2-7	CARPGEQYF
14	-	TRBV5-4	TRBJ1-2	CASSRVQGIYGYTF
14	TRBD1	TRBV5-6	TRBJ1-5	CASSPDRGLQPQHF
14	TRBD2	TRBV6-5	TRBJ2-7	CASSFRDYDYEQYF
15	TRBD2	TRBV7-2	TRBJ2-5	CASSAFSGFQETQYF
13	-	TRBV3-1/TRBV3-2	TRBJ2-5	CASSPGESRTQYF
16	-	TRBV12-5	TRBJ2-6	CASGLATGSGANVLTF
15	-	TRBV19	TRBJ1-5	CASSIQGAANQPQHF